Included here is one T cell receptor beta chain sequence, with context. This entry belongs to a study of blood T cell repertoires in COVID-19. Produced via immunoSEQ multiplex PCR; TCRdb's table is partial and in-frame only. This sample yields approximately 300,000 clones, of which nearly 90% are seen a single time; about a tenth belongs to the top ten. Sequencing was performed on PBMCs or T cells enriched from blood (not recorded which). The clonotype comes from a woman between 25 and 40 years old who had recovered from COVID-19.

The CDR3 sequence is CASSPRGLAAYEQYF. Here the CDR3 DNA reads TGTGCCAGCAGTCCTCGGGGACTAGCGGCATACGAGCAGTACTTC. The gene calls are TRBV7-9 and TRBJ2-7; the match to TRBD2 covers 11 bases. The CDR3 is 15 amino acids. CDR1 SEHNR and CDR2 FQNEAQ come from the germline V gene (reference sequence). V gave up 6 bases and J gave up 4 bases; unmatched junction bases: 8.